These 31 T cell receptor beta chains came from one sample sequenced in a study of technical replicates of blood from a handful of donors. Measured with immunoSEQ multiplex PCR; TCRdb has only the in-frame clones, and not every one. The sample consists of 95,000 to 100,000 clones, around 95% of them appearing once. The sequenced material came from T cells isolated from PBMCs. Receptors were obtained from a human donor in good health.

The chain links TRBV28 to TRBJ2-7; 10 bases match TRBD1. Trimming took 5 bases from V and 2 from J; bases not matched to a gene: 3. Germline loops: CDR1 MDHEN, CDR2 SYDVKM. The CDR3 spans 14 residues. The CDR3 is CASSPGQGPYEQYF. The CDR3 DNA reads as TGTGCCAGCAGTCCGGGACAGGGGCCCTACGAGCAGTACTTC.

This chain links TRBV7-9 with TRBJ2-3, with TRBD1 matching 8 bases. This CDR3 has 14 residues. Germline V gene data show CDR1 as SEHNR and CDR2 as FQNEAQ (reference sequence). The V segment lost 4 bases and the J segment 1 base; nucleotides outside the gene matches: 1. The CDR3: CASSSGGGTDTQYF. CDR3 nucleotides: TGTGCCAGCAGCTCAGGGGGCGGCACAGATACGCAGTATTTT.

The CDR3 region has the DNA TGTGCCAGCCGCGTGGCGGGGAGCTACGAGCAGTACTTC. Amino acid sequence: CASRVAGSYEQYF. The chain carries TRBV6-1 and TRBJ2-7; TRBD2 might be the D (6 bases). The CDR3 consists of 13 residues. CDR1 MNHNS and CDR2 SASEGT come from the germline V gene. The V and J ends lost 8 bases and 3 bases respectively, with 14 bases between them.

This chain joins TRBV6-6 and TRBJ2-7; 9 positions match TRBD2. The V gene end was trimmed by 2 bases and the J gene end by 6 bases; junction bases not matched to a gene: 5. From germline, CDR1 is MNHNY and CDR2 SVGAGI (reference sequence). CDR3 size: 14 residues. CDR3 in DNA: TGTGCCAGCAGTTACCACGGACTAGCGCCCGAGCAGTACTTC. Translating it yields CASSYHGLAPEQYF.

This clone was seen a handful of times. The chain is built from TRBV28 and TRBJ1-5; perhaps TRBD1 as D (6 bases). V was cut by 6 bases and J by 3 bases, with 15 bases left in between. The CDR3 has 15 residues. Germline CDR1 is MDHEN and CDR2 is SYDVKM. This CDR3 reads CASSLNRAANQPQHF. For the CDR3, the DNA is TGTGCCAGCAGCTTAAACAGGGCGGCCAATCAGCCCCAGCATTTT. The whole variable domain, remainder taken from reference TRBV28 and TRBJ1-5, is DVKVTQSSRYLVKRTGEKVFLECVQDMDHENMFWYRQDPGLGLRLIYFSYDVKMKEKGDIPEGYSVSREKKERFSLILESASTNQTSMYLCASSLNRAANQPQHFGDGTRLSIL.

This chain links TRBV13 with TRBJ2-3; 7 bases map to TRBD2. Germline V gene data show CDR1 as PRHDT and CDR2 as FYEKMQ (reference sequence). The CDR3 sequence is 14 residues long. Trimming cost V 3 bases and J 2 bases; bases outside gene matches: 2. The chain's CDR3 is CASSFGTNTDTQYF. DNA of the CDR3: TGTGCCAGCAGCTTCGGGACTAACACAGATACGCAGTATTTT.

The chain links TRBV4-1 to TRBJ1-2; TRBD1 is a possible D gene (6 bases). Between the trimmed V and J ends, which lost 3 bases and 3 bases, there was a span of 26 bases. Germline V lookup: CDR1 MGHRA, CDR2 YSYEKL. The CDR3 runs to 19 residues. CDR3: CASSQAGRKRTGKDYGYTF. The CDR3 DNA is TGCGCCAGCAGCCAGGCAGGACGGAAAAGAACAGGGAAGGACTATGGCTACACCTTC.

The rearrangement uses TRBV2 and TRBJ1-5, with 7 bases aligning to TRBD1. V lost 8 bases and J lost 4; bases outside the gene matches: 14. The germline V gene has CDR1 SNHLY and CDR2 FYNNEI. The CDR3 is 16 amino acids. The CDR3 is CASGRTGLIPNQPQHF. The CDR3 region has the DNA TGTGCCAGCGGGAGGACAGGCCTTATTCCAAATCAGCCCCAGCATTTT.

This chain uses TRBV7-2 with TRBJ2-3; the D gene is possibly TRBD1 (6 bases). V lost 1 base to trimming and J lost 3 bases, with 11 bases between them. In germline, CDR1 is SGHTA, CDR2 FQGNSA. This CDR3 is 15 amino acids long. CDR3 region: CASSLGAGATDTQYF. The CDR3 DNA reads TGTGCCAGCAGCTTAGGGGCAGGGGCTACAGATACGCAGTATTTT.

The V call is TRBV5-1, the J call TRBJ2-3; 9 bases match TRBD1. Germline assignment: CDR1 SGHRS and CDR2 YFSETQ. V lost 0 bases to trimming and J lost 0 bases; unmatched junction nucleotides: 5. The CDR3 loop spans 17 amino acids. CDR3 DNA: TGCGCCAGCAGCTTGGACAGGGGGCCTTATAGCACAGATACGCAGTATTTT. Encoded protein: CASSLDRGPYSTDTQYF.

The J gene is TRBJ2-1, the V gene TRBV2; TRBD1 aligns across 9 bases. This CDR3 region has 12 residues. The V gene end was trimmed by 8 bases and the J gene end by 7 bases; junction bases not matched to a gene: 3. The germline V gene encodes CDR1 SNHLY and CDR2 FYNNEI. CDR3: CASRDRANEQFF. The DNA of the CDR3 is TGTGCCAGCCGGGACAGGGCGAATGAGCAGTTCTTC.

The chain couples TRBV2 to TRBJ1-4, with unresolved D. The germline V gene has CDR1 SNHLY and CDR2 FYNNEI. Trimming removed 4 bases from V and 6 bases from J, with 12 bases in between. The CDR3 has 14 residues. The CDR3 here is CASSVSGGDEKLFF. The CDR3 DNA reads TGTGCCAGCAGTGTTTCCGGAGGAGATGAAAAACTGTTTTTT.

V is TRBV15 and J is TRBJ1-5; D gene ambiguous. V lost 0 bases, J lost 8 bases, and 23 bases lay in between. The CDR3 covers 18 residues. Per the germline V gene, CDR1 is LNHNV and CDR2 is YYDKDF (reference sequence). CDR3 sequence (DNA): TGTGCCACCAGCAGAGAACTGAGCAGGTACCTCGTTTGGGAGCCCCAGCATTTT. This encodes CATSRELSRYLVWEPQHF.

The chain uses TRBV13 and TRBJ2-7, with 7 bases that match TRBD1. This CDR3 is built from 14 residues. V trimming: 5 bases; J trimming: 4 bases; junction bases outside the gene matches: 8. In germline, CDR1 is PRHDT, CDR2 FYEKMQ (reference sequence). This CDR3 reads CASSRPGQVYEQYF. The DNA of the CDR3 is TGTGCCAGCAGCCGTCCTGGACAGGTTTACGAGCAGTACTTC.

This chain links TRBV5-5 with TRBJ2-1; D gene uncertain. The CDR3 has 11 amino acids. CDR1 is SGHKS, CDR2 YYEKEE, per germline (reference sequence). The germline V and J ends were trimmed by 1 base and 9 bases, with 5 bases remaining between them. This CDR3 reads CASSLSFEQFF. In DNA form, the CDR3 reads TGTGCCAGCAGCTTGTCATTTGAGCAGTTCTTC.

The CDR3 reads CASSEPKGLAGDEQYF. The CDR3 nucleotides read TGCGCCAGCAGTGAGCCCAAGGGACTAGCGGGAGATGAGCAGTACTTC. The chain is built from TRBV10-1 and TRBJ2-7; 14 bases align to TRBD2. The CDR3 sequence is 16 residues long. J was trimmed by 7 bases and V by 2 bases; bases with no gene match: 7. Germline V CDR1 and CDR2: WNHNN, SYGVQD (reference sequence).

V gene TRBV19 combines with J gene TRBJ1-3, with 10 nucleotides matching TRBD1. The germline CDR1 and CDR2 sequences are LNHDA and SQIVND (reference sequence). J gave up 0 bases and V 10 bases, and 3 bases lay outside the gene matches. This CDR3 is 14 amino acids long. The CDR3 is CATWDRGSGNTIYF. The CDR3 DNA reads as TGTGCCACCTGGGACAGGGGCTCTGGAAACACCATATATTTT.

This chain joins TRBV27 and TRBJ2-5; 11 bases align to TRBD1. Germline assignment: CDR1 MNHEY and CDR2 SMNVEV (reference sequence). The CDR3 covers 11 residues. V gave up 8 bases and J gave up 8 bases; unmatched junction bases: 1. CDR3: CASGTGGTQYF. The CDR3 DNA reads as TGTGCCAGCGGGACAGGGGGAACCCAGTACTTC.

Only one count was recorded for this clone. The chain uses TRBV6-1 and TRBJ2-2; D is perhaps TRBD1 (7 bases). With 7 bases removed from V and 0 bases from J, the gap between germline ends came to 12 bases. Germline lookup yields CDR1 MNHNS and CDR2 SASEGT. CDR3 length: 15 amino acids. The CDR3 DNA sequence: TGTGCCAGCACCCCAGGGGGGACGAACACCGGGGAGCTGTTTTTT. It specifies CASTPGGTNTGELFF.

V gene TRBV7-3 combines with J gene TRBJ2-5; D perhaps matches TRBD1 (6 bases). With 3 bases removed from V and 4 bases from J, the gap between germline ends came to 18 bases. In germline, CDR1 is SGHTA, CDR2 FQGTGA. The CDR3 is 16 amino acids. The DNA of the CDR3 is TGTGCCAGCAGCTTCGGGGTAGGGCTAGGGGGAGAGACCCAGTACTTC. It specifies CASSFGVGLGGETQYF.

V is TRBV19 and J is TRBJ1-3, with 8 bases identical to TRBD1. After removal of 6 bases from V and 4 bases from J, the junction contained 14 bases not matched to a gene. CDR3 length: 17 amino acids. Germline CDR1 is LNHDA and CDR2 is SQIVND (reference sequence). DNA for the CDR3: TGTGCCAGTAGCTTAAAGACGACAGGGGATTTCGGAAACACCATATATTTT. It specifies CASSLKTTGDFGNTIYF. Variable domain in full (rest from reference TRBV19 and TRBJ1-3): DGGITQSPKYLFRKEGQNVTLSCEQNLNHDAMYWYRQDPGQGLRLIYYSQIVNDFQKGDIAEGYSVSREKKESFPLTVTSAQKNPTAFYLCASSLKTTGDFGNTIYFGEGSWLTVV.

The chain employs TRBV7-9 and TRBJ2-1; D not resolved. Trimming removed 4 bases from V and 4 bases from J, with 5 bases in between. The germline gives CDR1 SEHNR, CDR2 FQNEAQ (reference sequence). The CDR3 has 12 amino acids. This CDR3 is CASSSTYNEQFF. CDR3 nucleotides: TGTGCCAGCAGCTCCACTTACAATGAGCAGTTCTTC.

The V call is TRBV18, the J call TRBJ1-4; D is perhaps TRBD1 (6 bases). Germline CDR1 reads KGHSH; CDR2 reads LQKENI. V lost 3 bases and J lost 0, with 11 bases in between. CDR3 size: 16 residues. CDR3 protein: CASSPRTDATNEKLFF. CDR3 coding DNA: TGTGCCAGCTCACCTCGGACAGATGCAACTAATGAAAAACTGTTTTTT.

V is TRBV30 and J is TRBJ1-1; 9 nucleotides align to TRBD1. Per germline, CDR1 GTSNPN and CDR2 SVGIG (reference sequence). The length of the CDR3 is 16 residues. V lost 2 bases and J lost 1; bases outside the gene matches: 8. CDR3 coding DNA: TGTGCCTGGAGTACCTCCGGGACAGGGAAGAACACTGAAGCTTTCTTT. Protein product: CAWSTSGTGKNTEAFF. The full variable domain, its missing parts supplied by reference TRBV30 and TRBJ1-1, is SQTIHQWPATLVQPVGSPLSLECTVEGTSNPNLYWYRQAAGRGLQLLFYSVGIGQISSEVPQNLSASRPQDRQFILSSKKLLLSDSGFYLCAWSTSGTGKNTEAFFGQGTRLTVV.

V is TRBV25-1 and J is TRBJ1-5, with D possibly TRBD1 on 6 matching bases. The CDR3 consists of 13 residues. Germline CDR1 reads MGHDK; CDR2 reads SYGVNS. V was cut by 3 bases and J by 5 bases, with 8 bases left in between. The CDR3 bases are TGTGCCAGCAGTGACTCAGGGGATCAGCCCCAGCATTTT. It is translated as CASSDSGDQPQHF.

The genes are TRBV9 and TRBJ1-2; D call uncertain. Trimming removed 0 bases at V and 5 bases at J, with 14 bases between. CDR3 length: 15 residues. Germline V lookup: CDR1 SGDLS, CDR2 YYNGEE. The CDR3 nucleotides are TGTGCCAGCAGCGTAGGATCGTCAGCGTCATATGGCTACACCTTC. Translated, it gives CASSVGSSASYGYTF.

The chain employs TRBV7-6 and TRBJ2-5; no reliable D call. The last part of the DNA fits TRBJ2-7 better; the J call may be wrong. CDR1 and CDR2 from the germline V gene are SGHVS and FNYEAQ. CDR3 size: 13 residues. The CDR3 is CASSWRAPSEQYF. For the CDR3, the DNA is TGTGCCAGCAGCTGGCGCGCGCCGAGCGAGCAGTACTTC.

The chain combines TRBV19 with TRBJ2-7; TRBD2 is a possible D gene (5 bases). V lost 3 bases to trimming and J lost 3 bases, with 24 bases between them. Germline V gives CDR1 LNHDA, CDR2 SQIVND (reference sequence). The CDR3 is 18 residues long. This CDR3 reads CASSMGWETPTGNYEQYF. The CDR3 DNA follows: TGTGCCAGTAGTATGGGTTGGGAGACCCCGACTGGAAACTACGAGCAGTACTTC.

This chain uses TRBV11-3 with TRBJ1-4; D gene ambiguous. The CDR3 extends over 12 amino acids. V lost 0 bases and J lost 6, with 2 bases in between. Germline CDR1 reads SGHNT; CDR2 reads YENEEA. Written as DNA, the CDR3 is TGTGCCAGCAGCTTAGACGATGAAAAACTGTTTTTT. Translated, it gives CASSLDDEKLFF. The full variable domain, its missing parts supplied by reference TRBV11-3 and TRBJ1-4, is EAGVVQSPRYKIIEKKQPVAFWCNPISGHNTLYWYLQNLGQGPELLIRYENEEAVDDSQLPKDRFSAERLKGVDSTLKIQPAELGDSAVYLCASSLDDEKLFFGSGTQLSVL.

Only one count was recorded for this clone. The CDR3 region is CSATGANVLTF. The CDR3 DNA reads TGCAGTGCCACTGGGGCCAACGTCCTGACTTTC. The chain employs TRBV20-1 and TRBJ2-6, with unresolved D. This CDR3 has 11 residues. The V end was cut by 6 bases, the J end by 2 bases, with 2 bases between. Looked up from germline, CDR1 is DFQATT and CDR2 is SNEGSKA (reference sequence).

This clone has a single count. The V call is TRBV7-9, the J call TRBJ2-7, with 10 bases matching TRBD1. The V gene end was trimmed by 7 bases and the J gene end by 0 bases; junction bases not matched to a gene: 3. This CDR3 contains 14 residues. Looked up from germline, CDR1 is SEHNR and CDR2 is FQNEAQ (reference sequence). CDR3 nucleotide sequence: TGTGCCAGCACCGGGACAGGGGTCTCCTACGAGCAGTACTTC. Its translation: CASTGTGVSYEQYF. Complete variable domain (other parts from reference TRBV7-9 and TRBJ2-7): DTGVSQNPRHKITKRGQNVTFRCDPISEHNRLYWYRQTLGQGPEFLTYFQNEAQLEKSRLLSDRFSAERPKGSFSTLEIQRTEQGDSAMYLCASTGTGVSYEQYFGPGTRLTVT.